This T cell receptor beta chain was sequenced for a study of monozygotic twins with inflammatory bowel disease. CDR3 length: 13 amino acids. Germline CDR1 is DFQATT and CDR2 is SNEGSKA (reference sequence). Both the TCRalpha cDNA and the TCRbeta cDNA were taken through two nested PCRs, lasting approximately 16 and 9 cycles. TCRdb reanalyzed the 5' RACE reads and collapses them to one entry per CDR3 protein, without DNA. The listing records under 350,000 distinct CDR3 sequences. Study-level findings and limits: On the inverse Simpson index, IBD patients scored lower for TCRbeta diversity than healthy co-twins. IBD patients, compared with healthy twins, shared fewer clonotypes with others (especially with disease activity).

Comment on this clonotype: Its cognate antigen is unknown.

This clonotype originated in a human donor with ulcerative colitis or Crohn's disease, or a healthy co-twin of an affected twin (not recorded which). The sequenced sample was blood. The chain employs TRBV20-1 and TRBJ1-3; TCRdb outputs TRBD1, but without DNA this stays unchecked. The CDR3 sequence is CSAPGQGGNTIYF.